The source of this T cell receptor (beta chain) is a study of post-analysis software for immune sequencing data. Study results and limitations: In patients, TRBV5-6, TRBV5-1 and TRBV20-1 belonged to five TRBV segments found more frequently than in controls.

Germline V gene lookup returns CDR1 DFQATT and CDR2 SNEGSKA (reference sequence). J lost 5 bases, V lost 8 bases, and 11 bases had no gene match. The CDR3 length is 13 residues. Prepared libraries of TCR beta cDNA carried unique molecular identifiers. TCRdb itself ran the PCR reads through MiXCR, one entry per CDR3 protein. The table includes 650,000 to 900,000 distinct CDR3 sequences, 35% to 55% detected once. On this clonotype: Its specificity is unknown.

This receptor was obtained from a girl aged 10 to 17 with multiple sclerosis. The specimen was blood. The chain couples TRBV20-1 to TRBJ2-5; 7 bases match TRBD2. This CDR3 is CSSKLRGGETQYF. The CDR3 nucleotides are TGCAGTTCCAAACTTCGGGGAGGGGAGACCCAGTACTTC.